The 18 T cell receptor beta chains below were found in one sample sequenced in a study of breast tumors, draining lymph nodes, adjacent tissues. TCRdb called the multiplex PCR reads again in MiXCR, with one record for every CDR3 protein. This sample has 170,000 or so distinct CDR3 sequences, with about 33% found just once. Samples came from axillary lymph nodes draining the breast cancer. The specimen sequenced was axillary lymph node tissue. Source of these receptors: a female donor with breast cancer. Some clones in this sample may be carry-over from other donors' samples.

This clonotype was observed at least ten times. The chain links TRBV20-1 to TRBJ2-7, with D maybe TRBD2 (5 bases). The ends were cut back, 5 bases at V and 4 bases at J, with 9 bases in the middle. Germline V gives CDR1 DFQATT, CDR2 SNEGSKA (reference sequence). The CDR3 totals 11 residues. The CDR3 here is CSAAPGYEQYF. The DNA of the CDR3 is TGCAGTGCTGCTCCGGGATACGAGCAGTACTTC.

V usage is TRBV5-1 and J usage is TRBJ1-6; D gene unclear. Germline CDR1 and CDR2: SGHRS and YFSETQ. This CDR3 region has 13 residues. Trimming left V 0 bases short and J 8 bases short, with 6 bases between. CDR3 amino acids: CASSLGPYSPLHF. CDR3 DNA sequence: TGCGCCAGCAGCTTGGGTCCTTATTCACCCCTCCACTTT.

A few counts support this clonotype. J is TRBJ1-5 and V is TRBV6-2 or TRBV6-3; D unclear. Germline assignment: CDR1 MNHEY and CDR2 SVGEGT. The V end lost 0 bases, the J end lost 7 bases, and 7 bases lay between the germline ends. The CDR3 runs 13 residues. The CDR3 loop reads CASSYSDAQPQHF. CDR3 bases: TGTGCCAGCAGTTACTCGGATGCCCAGCCCCAGCATTTT.

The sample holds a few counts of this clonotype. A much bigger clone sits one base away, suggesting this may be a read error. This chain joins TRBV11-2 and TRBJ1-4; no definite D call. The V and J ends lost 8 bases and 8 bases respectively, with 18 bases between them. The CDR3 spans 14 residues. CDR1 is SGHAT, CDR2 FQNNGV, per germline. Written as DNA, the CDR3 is TGTGCCAGCGGCTCCCGGGAAGGAAACGAAAAACTGTTTTTT. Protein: CASGSREGNEKLFF. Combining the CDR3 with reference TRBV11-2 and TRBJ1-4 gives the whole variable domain EAGVAQSPRYKIIEKRQSVAFWCNPISGHATLYWYQQILGQGPKLLIQFQNNGVVDDSQLPKDRFSAERLKGVDSTLKIQPAKLEDSAVYLCASGSREGNEKLFFGSGTQLSVL.

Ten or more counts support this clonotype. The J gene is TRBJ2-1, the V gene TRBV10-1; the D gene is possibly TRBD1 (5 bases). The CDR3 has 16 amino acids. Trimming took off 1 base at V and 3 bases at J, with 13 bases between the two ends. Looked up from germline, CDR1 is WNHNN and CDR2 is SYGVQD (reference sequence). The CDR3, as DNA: TGCGCCAGCAGTGAGTACAGGCTCCCCTACTACAATGAGCAGTTCTTC. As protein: CASSEYRLPYYNEQFF.

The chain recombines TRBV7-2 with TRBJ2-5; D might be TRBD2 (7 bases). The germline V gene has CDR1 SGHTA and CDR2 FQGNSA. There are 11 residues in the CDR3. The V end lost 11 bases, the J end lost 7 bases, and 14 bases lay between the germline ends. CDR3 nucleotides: TGTGCCTGGGGGGGGCGATTGACCCAGTACTTC. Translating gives CAWGGRLTQYF.

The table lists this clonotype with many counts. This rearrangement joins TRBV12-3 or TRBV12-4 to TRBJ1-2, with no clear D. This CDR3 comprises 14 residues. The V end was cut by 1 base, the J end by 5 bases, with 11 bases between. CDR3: CASSLGQPSYGYTF. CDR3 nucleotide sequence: TGTGCCAGCAGTTTAGGTCAGCCTTCTTATGGCTACACCTTC.

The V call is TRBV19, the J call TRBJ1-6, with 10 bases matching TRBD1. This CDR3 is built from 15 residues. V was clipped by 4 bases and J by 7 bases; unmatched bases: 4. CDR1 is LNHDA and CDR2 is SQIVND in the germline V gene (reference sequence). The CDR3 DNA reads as TGTGCCAGTAGTACAAGGACAGGGGGGAATTCACCCCTCCACTTT. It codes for CASSTRTGGNSPLHF.

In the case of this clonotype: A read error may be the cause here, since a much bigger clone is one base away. CDR3: CASSQGPVGSPGNTIYF. CDR3 in DNA: TGCGCCAGCAGCCAAGGACCCGTGGGGAGCCCTGGAAACACCATATATTTT. The chain recombines TRBV12-3 or TRBV12-4 with TRBJ1-3; D remains ambiguous. The CDR3 contains 17 residues.

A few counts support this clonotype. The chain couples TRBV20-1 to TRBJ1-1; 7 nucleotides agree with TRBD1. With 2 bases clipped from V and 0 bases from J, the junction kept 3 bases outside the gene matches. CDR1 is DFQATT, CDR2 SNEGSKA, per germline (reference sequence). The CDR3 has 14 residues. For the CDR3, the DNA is TGCAGTGCTAGACCCGGGACAGTGAACACTGAAGCTTTCTTT. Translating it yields CSARPGTVNTEAFF.

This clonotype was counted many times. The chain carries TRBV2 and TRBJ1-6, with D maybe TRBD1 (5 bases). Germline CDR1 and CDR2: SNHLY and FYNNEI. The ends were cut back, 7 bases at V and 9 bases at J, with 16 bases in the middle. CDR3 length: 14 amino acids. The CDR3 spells CASTQLVGGSPLHF. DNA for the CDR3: TGTGCCAGCACCCAACTGGTGGGGGGTTCACCCCTCCACTTT.

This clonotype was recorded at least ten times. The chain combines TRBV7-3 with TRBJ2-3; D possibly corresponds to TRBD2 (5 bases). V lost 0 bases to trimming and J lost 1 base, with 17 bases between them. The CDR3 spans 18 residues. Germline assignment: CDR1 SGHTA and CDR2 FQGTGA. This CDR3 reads CASSLTSTGNPGTDTQYF. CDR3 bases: TGTGCCAGCAGCTTAACTAGCACGGGGAATCCCGGCACAGATACGCAGTATTTT.

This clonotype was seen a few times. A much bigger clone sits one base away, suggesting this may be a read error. The CDR3 loop is CASRGTSGTIYYNEQLF. CDR3 nucleotide sequence: TGTGCCAGCAGAGGAACTAGCGGGACAATTTACTACAATGAGCAGCTCTTC. The chain is built from TRBV2 and TRBJ2-1; 10 bases fit TRBD2. The CDR3 consists of 17 residues. Germline loops: CDR1 SNHLY, CDR2 FYNNEI. Supplemented by reference TRBV2 and TRBJ2-1, the full variable domain reads EPEVTQTPSHQVTQMGQEVILRCVPISNHLYFYWYRQILGQKVEFLVSFYNNEISEKSEIFDDQFSVERPDGSNFTLKIRSTKLEDSAMYFCASRGTSGTIYYNEQLFGPGTRLTVL.

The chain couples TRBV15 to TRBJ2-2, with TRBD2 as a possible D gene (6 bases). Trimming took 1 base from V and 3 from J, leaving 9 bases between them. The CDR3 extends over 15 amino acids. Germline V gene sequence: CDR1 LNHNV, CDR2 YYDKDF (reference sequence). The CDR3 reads CATSRGGGDTGELFF. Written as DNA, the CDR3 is TGTGCCACCAGCAGAGGGGGCGGGGACACCGGGGAGCTGTTTTTT.

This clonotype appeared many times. CDR3 amino acids: CASSGWTAYGYTF. CDR3 nucleotide sequence: TGTGCCAGCAGCGGTTGGACAGCTTATGGCTACACCTTC. The chain carries TRBV5-6 and TRBJ1-2, with a tentative D call TRBD1 (6 bases). The V and J ends lost 4 bases and 5 bases respectively, with 12 bases between them. Germline V lookup: CDR1 SGHDT, CDR2 YYEEEE. CDR3 length: 13 amino acids.

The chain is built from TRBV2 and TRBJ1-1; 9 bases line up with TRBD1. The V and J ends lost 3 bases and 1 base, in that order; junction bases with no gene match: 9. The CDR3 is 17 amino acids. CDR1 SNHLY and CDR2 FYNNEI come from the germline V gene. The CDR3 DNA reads TGTGCCAGCAGTGACACCTTCGGGACAGGGAAGAACACTGAAGCTTTCTTT. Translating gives CASSDTFGTGKNTEAFF.

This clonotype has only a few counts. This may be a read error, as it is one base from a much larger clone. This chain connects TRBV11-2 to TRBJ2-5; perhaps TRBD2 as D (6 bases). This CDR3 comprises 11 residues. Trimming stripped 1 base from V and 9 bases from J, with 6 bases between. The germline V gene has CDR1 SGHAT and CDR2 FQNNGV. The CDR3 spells CASSLGGAQYF. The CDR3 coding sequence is TGTGCCAGCAGCTTAGGGGGGGCCCAGTACTTC.

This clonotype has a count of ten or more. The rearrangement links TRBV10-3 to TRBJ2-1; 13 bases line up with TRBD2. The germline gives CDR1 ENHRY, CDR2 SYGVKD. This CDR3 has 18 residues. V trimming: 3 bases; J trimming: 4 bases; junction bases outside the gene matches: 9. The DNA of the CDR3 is TGTGCCATCAGTGACCTTGGGACTAGCGGGAAAGGATACAATGAGCAGTTCTTC. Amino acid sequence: CAISDLGTSGKGYNEQFF.